These 28 T cell receptor beta chains came from one sample sequenced in a study of control samples from healthy donors and cancer patients. Sequenced by immunoSEQ multiplex PCR; TCRdb stores in-frame clones only, minus some. This sample has 110,000 to 150,000 clones, with about 88% found just once. The sample consisted of blood. These receptors originate from a woman in her twenties or thirties in good health.

DNA of the CDR3: TGTGCCAGCAGCTTATTTGCGCAAACGGCAGATACGCAGTATTTT. Its translation: CASSLFAQTADTQYF. The rearrangement links TRBV11-3 to TRBJ2-3; D is undetermined. This CDR3 has 15 residues. The germline V and J ends were trimmed by 2 bases and 4 bases, with 13 bases remaining between them. Germline V gives CDR1 SGHNT, CDR2 YENEEA.

This clone was detected a few times. The V gene is TRBV7-2, the J gene TRBJ2-1; D gene uncertain. CDR1 and CDR2 from the germline V gene are SGHTA and FQGNSA. There are 14 residues in the CDR3. V lost 5 bases and J 7 bases, leaving 15 bases between the germline ends. CDR3 coding DNA: TGTGCCAGCAGCATCCCCCCGGTCAGGAATGAGCAGTTCTTC. It specifies CASSIPPVRNEQFF.

The chain uses TRBV7-9 and TRBJ2-3, with TRBD2 matching over 9 bases. The CDR3 is 14 amino acids. V gave up 4 bases and J gave up 6 bases; unmatched junction bases: 5. CDR1 is SEHNR and CDR2 is FQNEAQ in the germline V gene (reference sequence). CDR3 sequence: CASSWTSALDTQYF. CDR3 in DNA: TGTGCCAGCAGCTGGACTAGCGCTCTCGATACGCAGTATTTT.

The V gene is TRBV19, the J gene TRBJ1-2, with 9 bases matching TRBD1. V lost 6 bases, J lost 0 bases, and 5 bases stayed unmatched. The CDR3 loop spans 15 amino acids. Germline V CDR1 and CDR2: LNHDA, SQIVND (reference sequence). This CDR3 is CASSPDRGANYGYTF. CDR3 in DNA: TGTGCCAGTAGCCCTGACAGGGGGGCTAACTATGGCTACACCTTC. Using reference TRBV19 and TRBJ1-2 for the parts outside the CDR3, the full variable domain is DGGITQSPKYLFRKEGQNVTLSCEQNLNHDAMYWYRQDPGQGLRLIYYSQIVNDFQKGDIAEGYSVSREKKESFPLTVTSAQKNPTAFYLCASSPDRGANYGYTFGSGTRLTVV.

In its sample, this clone was seen once. The chain is built from TRBV30 and TRBJ1-1; 7 bases agree with TRBD1. Germline V gives CDR1 GTSNPN, CDR2 SVGIG (reference sequence). The CDR3 is made up of 13 amino acids. Losses at the gene ends were 3 bases for V and 7 bases for J; bases not matched to a gene: 8. CDR3: CAWRKGASVEAFF. CDR3 in DNA: TGTGCCTGGAGAAAGGGGGCCTCGGTTGAAGCTTTCTTT.

The J gene is TRBJ2-7, the V gene TRBV7-3; TRBD2 agrees at 16 bases. The CDR3 has 19 residues. V lost 1 base and J lost 1; bases outside the gene matches: 7. Germline CDR1 is SGHTA and CDR2 is FQGTGA. The CDR3 DNA reads as TGTGCCAGCAGCTTAAGAGGGACTAGCGGGAGGGCCGAATCCTACGAGCAGTACTTC. It yields the protein CASSLRGTSGRAESYEQYF.

The chain carries TRBV3-1 (or the pseudogene TRBV3-2) and TRBJ1-2; TRBD1 agrees at 7 bases. CDR3 length: 16 amino acids. V lost 1 base to trimming and J lost 5 bases; unmatched junction nucleotides: 10. The germline V gene has CDR1 LGHDT and CDR2 YNNKEL (reference sequence). The CDR3 region has the DNA TGTGCCAGCAGCCAAGGGGTACAGGGGATCGGGTATGGCTACACCTTC. Translating it yields CASSQGVQGIGYGYTF.

In its sample, this clone was seen a few times. Other DNA sequences in this sample translate to the same CDR3. V usage is TRBV28 and J usage is TRBJ2-1; 12 bases are shared with TRBD2. This CDR3 is 13 amino acids long. Germline V gene data show CDR1 as MDHEN and CDR2 as SYDVKM. The J segment lost 10 bases and the V segment lost 2 bases, leaving 0 bases of the junction unmatched. The CDR3 sequence is CASSLGTSGEQFF. In DNA form, the CDR3 reads TGTGCCAGCAGTTTAGGGACTAGCGGGGAGCAGTTCTTC.

In nucleotides, the CDR3 is TGTGCTGGGGGTAGGACAGGTCTCCTCGTTTACGAGCAGTACTTC. Protein product: CAGGRTGLLVYEQYF. The chain carries TRBV12-5 and TRBJ2-7, with TRBD1 matching over 7 bases. V was pared by 11 bases and J by 4 bases, with 17 bases of the junction left unmatched. The length of the CDR3 is 15 residues. The V gene's germline CDR1 is LGHNT and CDR2 FRNRAP.

The chain recombines TRBV3-1 (or the pseudogene TRBV3-2) with TRBJ2-1; D not certain. Germline CDR1 LGHDT, CDR2 YNNKEL (reference sequence). The CDR3 runs to 15 residues. Trimming pared 0 bases from V and 4 bases from J, leaving 10 bases between. The CDR3 is CASSQDDSRYNEQFF. The CDR3 DNA reads as TGTGCCAGCAGCCAAGATGACTCTAGATACAATGAGCAGTTCTTC.

This clone appeared once. V is TRBV19 and J is TRBJ2-5, with D unclear. Trimming stripped 1 base from V and 5 bases from J, with 8 bases between. The CDR3 contains 13 residues. Per germline, CDR1 LNHDA and CDR2 SQIVND (reference sequence). DNA for the CDR3: TGTGCCAGTAGTATAGCCGGGTTCGAGACCCAGTACTTC. The encoded protein is CASSIAGFETQYF. Using reference TRBV19 and TRBJ2-5 for the parts outside the CDR3, the full variable domain is DGGITQSPKYLFRKEGQNVTLSCEQNLNHDAMYWYRQDPGQGLRLIYYSQIVNDFQKGDIAEGYSVSREKKESFPLTVTSAQKNPTAFYLCASSIAGFETQYFGPGTRLLVL.

The rearrangement uses TRBV13 and TRBJ2-7; TRBD1 aligns across 10 bases. This CDR3 has 15 amino acids. V shed 9 bases, J shed 0 bases, and the junction held 8 bases outside the gene matches. Germline CDR1 is PRHDT and CDR2 is FYEKMQ (reference sequence). The CDR3, as DNA: TGTGCCAGTCACTCCCGGGACAGGGGCTCCTACGAGCAGTACTTC. This translates into CASHSRDRGSYEQYF.

The chain is built from TRBV6-6 and TRBJ2-5; D is possibly TRBD1 or TRBD2 (6 bases each). The CDR3 consists of 13 residues. Germline CDR1 and CDR2: MNHNY and SVGAGI (reference sequence). The V and J ends lost 8 bases and 5 bases respectively, with 15 bases between them. CDR3 in DNA: TGTGCCAGCGGAGAGGGGGAGGCGGAGACCCAGTACTTC. Translating gives CASGEGEAETQYF.

Only one count was recorded for this clone. The rearrangement links TRBV5-5 to TRBJ1-4; the D is unclear. V lost 0 bases and J 6 bases, leaving 15 bases between the germline ends. Per germline, CDR1 SGHKS and CDR2 YYEKEE (reference sequence). The CDR3 totals 16 residues. As DNA, the CDR3 is TGTGCCAGCAGCTTGGACGTGGCAGGCTCTTATGAAAAACTGTTTTTT. Its translation is CASSLDVAGSYEKLFF. The full variable domain, in which reference TRBV5-5 and TRBJ1-4 provide the parts outside the CDR3, is DAGVTQSPTHLIKTRGQQVTLRCSPISGHKSVSWYQQVLGQGPQFIFQYYEKEERGRGNFPDRFSARQFPNYSSELNVNALLLGDSALYLCASSLDVAGSYEKLFFGSGTQLSVL.

This chain links TRBV11-2 with TRBJ2-7, with no clear D. V was shortened by 2 bases and J by 1 base, with 12 bases between the two germline ends. This CDR3 comprises 15 residues. Germline-derived CDR1 and CDR2 are SGHAT and FQNNGV. This CDR3 reads CASSLYPGLSYEQYF. CDR3 bases: TGTGCCAGCAGCTTATATCCGGGCCTTTCCTACGAGCAGTACTTC.

The chain couples TRBV29-1 to TRBJ1-1, with TRBD1 as a possible D gene (5 bases). Germline values: CDR1 SQVTM, CDR2 ANQGSEA. The V end was cut by 4 bases, the J end by 2 bases, with 11 bases between. The CDR3 runs to 13 residues. CDR3 in amino acids: CSVVRTPNTEAFF. The CDR3 DNA follows: TGCAGCGTTGTACGGACACCAAACACTGAAGCTTTCTTT. Complete variable domain (other parts from reference TRBV29-1 and TRBJ1-1): SAVISQKPSRDICQRGTSLTIQCQVDSQVTMMFWYRQQPGQSLTLIATANQGSEATYESGFVIDKFPISRPNLTFSTLTVSNMSPEDSSIYLCSVVRTPNTEAFFGQGTRLTVV.

This rearrangement joins TRBV20-1 to TRBJ2-1; possible D gene TRBD2, 6 bases. V was pared by 3 bases and J by 0 bases, with 15 bases between. The CDR3 loop spans 16 amino acids. In germline, CDR1 is DFQATT, CDR2 SNEGSKA (reference sequence). In nucleotides, the CDR3 is TGCAGTGCTAGTACCACTAGCCCGGGCTCCTACAATGAGCAGTTCTTC. Its protein is CSASTTSPGSYNEQFF.

The chain carries TRBV18 and TRBJ1-5; TRBD1 agrees at 7 bases. Germline assignment: CDR1 KGHSH and CDR2 LQKENI. CDR3 length equals 15 residues. With V trimmed by 5 bases and J by 1 base, 5 bases remained unmatched. CDR3 nucleotide sequence: TGTGCCAGCTCATCCAAGACAGGGAGCAATCAGCCCCAGCATTTT. Amino acids: CASSSKTGSNQPQHF.

This chain connects TRBV30 to TRBJ2-7; D not resolved. Germline CDR1 and CDR2: GTSNPN and SVGIG (reference sequence). The CDR3 extends over 12 amino acids. V was shortened by 5 bases and J by 2 bases, with 10 bases between the two germline ends. The CDR3 coding sequence is TGTGCCTGGTCGTCCCAGCCCTACGAGCAGTACTTC. Protein sequence: CAWSSQPYEQYF.

V gene TRBV5-6 combines with J gene TRBJ1-3; 7 positions agree with TRBD1. This CDR3 has 18 amino acids. In germline, CDR1 is SGHDT, CDR2 YYEEEE. The V segment lost 2 bases and the J segment 1 base; nucleotides outside the gene matches: 12. The CDR3 nucleotides read TGTGCCAGCAGCTTCCAGGGGGGGTTAGGATTTTCTGGAAACACCATATATTTT. Its translation is CASSFQGGLGFSGNTIYF.

The chain carries TRBV19 and TRBJ1-5, with 12 nucleotides matching TRBD1. After removal of 6 bases from V and 2 bases from J, the junction contained 11 bases not matched to a gene. The CDR3 consists of 18 residues. Germline V gene sequence: CDR1 LNHDA, CDR2 SQIVND (reference sequence). The CDR3 sequence: CASRRGQGAKSGNQPQHF. CDR3 DNA sequence: TGTGCCAGTAGGAGGGGACAGGGGGCGAAGAGCGGCAATCAGCCCCAGCATTTT.

The chain employs TRBV5-1 and TRBJ1-1, with a tentative D call TRBD1 (6 bases). Germline V gene data show CDR1 as SGHRS and CDR2 as YFSETQ. The CDR3 contains 12 residues. V lost 7 bases to trimming and J lost 1 base, with 8 bases between them. The CDR3 DNA is TGCGCCAGCGGACAGACGAACACTGAAGCTTTCTTT. Amino acid sequence: CASGQTNTEAFF. The variable domain in full, completed from reference TRBV5-1 and TRBJ1-1, reads KAGVTQTPRYLIKTRGQQVTLSCSPISGHRSVSWYQQTPGQGLQFLFEYFSETQRNKGNFPGRFSGRQFSNSRSEMNVSTLELGDSALYLCASGQTNTEAFFGQGTRLTVV.

The V gene is TRBV12-5, the J gene TRBJ2-1; D might be TRBD1 or TRBD2, each matching 5 bases. In germline, CDR1 is LGHNT, CDR2 FRNRAP. The length of the CDR3 is 16 residues. V dropped 2 bases and J dropped 4 bases, with 15 bases sitting between them. CDR3: CASGLNVMGVYNEQFF. The CDR3 DNA reads TGTGCTAGTGGTTTGAACGTTATGGGGGTTTACAATGAGCAGTTCTTC.

This chain uses TRBV5-4 with TRBJ1-1; D perhaps matches TRBD1 (6 bases). CDR3 length equals 12 residues. Per the germline V gene, CDR1 is SGHNT and CDR2 is YYREEE (reference sequence). The V end lost 1 base, the J end lost 5 bases, and 6 bases lay between the germline ends. CDR3 coding DNA: TGTGCCAGCAGCTTGACAGGGACTGAAGCTTTCTTT. Translation: CASSLTGTEAFF.

This chain links TRBV4-2 with TRBJ1-5; 8 nucleotides align to TRBD1. The V gene's germline CDR1 is LGHNA and CDR2 YNFKEQ. This CDR3 spans 15 amino acids. The ends lost 3 bases at V and 2 bases at J; junction bases unmatched: 3. Here the CDR3 reads CASSHPGQGNQPQHF. The CDR3 nucleotides read TGTGCCAGCAGCCACCCGGGACAGGGCAATCAGCCCCAGCATTTT.

The chain links TRBV10-3 to TRBJ1-2; the match to TRBD1 covers 8 bases. The CDR3 is 14 amino acids. Germline V gene data show CDR1 as ENHRY and CDR2 as SYGVKD. Trimming removed 6 bases from V and 4 bases from J; junction bases left unmatched: 7. The CDR3 protein is CAISPDREGYGYTF. The DNA for the CDR3 is TGTGCCATCAGCCCGGACAGGGAGGGCTATGGCTACACCTTC.

The chain uses TRBV9 and TRBJ2-3; 7 bases match TRBD1. The V segment lost 1 base and the J segment 0 bases; nucleotides outside the gene matches: 8. CDR3 length: 17 amino acids. Looked up from germline, CDR1 is SGDLS and CDR2 is YYNGEE. CDR3 coding DNA: TGTGCCAGCAGCGTACAGGGACAGCCCTCTAGCACAGATACGCAGTATTTT. Translated, it gives CASSVQGQPSSTDTQYF.

The chain carries TRBV27 and TRBJ2-2; the D call may be TRBD1 or TRBD2 (6 bases each). The CDR3 is 15 amino acids. Trimming took 1 base from V and 5 from J, leaving 11 bases between them. Per the germline V gene, CDR1 is MNHEY and CDR2 is SMNVEV (reference sequence). The CDR3: CASSLYRGRTGELFF. The DNA for the CDR3 is TGTGCCAGCAGTTTATATCGGGGGCGTACCGGGGAGCTGTTTTTT.